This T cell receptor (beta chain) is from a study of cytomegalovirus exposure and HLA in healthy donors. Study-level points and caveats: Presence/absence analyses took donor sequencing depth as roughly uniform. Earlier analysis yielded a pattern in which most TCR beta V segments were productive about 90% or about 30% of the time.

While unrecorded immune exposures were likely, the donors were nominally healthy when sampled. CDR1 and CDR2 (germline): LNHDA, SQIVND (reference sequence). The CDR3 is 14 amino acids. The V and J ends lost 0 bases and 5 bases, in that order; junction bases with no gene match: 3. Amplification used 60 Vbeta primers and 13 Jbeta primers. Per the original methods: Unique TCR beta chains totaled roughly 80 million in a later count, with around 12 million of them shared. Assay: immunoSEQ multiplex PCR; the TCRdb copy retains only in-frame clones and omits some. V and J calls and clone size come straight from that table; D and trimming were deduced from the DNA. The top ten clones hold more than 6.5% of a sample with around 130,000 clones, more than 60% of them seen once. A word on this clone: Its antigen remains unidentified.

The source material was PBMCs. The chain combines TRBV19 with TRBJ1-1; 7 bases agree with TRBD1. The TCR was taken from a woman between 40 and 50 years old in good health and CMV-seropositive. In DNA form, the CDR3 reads TGTGCCAGTAGTATAGAGCCGACAGGGACTGAAGCTTTCTTT. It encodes CASSIEPTGTEAFF.